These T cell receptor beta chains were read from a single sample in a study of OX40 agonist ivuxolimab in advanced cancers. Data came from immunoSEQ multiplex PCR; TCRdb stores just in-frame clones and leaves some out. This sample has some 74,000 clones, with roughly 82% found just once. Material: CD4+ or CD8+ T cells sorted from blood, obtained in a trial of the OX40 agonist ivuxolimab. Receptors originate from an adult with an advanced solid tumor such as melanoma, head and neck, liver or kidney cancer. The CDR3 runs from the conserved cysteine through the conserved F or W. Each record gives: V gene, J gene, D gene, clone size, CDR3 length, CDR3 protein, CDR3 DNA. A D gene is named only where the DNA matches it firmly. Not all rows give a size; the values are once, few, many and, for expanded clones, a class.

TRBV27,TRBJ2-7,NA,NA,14,CASSPSLQRYEQYF,TGTGCCAGCAGTCCCTCACTCCAGAGGTACGAGCAGTACTTC
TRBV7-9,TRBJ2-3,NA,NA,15,CASSLALTSTDTQYF,TGTGCCAGCAGCTTAGCACTAACTAGCACAGATACGCAGTATTTT
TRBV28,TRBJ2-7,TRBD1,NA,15,CASSLRSGGVYEQYF,TGTGCCAGCAGTTTACGGTCAGGGGGTGTCTACGAGCAGTACTTC
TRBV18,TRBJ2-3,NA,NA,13,CASSDTYTDTQYF,TGTGCCAGCTCGGACACTTACACAGATACGCAGTATTTT
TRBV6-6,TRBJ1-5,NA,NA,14,CASSPGPNNQPQHF,TGTGCCAGCAGCCCGGGACCGAACAATCAGCCCCAGCATTTT
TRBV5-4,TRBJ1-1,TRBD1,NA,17,CASSPPGGQLVNTEAFF,TGTGCCAGCAGCCCACCGGGGGGACAGTTAGTGAACACTGAAGCTTTCTTT
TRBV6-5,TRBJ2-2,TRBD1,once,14,CASRGTGGTGELFF,TGTGCCAGCAGGGGGACAGGGGGCACCGGGGAGCTGTTTTTT
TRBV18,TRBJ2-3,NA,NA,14,CASSPIADTDTQYF,TGTGCCAGCTCACCAATAGCGGACACAGATACGCAGTATTTT
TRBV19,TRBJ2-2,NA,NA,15,CASSGGTDNTGELFF,TGTGCCAGTAGTGGTGGGACGGATAACACCGGGGAGCTGTTTTTT
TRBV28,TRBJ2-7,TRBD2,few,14,CASRTSGTTYEQYF,TGTGCCAGCAGAACTAGCGGGACTACCTACGAGCAGTACTTC